Below are 2 T cell receptor beta chains sequenced from a single sample in a study of cytomegalovirus exposure and HLA in healthy donors. The PCR ran on 60 Vbeta and 13 Jbeta primers. The assay was immunoSEQ multiplex PCR, and TCRdb's table has in-frame clones only and misses some. In the table there are about 140,000 clones, around four fifths of which are singletons. The material sequenced was PBMCs. The origin of the receptors is a man between 25 and 39 years old in good health and CMV-seropositive.

This chain joins TRBV27 and TRBJ1-3, with D possibly matching TRBD1 (5 bases). Germline V gene lookup returns CDR1 MNHEY and CDR2 SMNVEV (reference sequence). V lost 6 bases, J lost 3 bases, and 9 bases lay in between. This CDR3 contains 13 residues. The CDR3 DNA is TGTGCCAGCAGGGGGCTAGGTGGAAACACCATATATTTT. This encodes CASRGLGGNTIYF.

In this sample, this clone turned up once. One junction end does not reproduce the germline sequence, and a read error may be involved. V gene TRBV30 combines with J gene TRBJ2-3; D ambiguous. The CDR3 has 11 residues. Germline CDR1 GTSNPN, CDR2 SVGIG (reference sequence). CDR3 loop: CAWSDPDMQYF. The DNA of the CDR3 is TGTGCCTGGAGTGACCCAGATATGCAGTATTTT. The variable domain in full, with the rest retrieved from reference TRBV30 and TRBJ2-3, is SQTIHQWPATLVQPVGSPLSLECTVEGTSNPNLYWYRQAAGRGLQLLFYSVGIGQISSEVPQNLSASRPQDRQFILSSKKLLLSDSGFYLCAWSDPDMQYFGPGTRLTVL.